The rows below give T cell receptor beta chains drawn from one sample of a study of identifying expanded T cells in peripheral blood. Repertoires were generated with immunoSEQ multiplex PCR, while TCRdb's copy carries only in-frame clones and drops some. The sample records under 120,000 clones, approximately 90% being singletons. The sample was blood. The receptors stem from a person aged 18 to 70 in good health. Each CDR3 is given with its conserved first and last residue. D genes are given only for firm matches. Size tells how often a clone was seen (once, few, many) or the class of an expanded clone, and some rows leave it out.

abundance	v_gene	d_gene	j_gene	CDR3aa	CDR3nt
NA	TRBV7-9	TRBD1	TRBJ2-3	CASRTGQGATDTQYF	TGTGCCAGCAGGACGGGACAGGGGGCAACAGATACGCAGTATTTT
NA	TRBV7-2	TRBD2	TRBJ2-7	CASSLLTSGAEQYF	TGTGCCAGCAGTTTATTGACTAGCGGGGCGGAGCAGTACTTC
NA	TRBV7-2	NA	TRBJ2-1	CASGTQPYNEQFF	TGTGCCAGCGGGACTCAACCTTACAATGAGCAGTTCTTC
NA	TRBV4-3	NA	TRBJ2-5	CASSQGPSRQETQYF	TGCGCCAGCAGCCAAGGTCCTTCGCGACAAGAGACCCAGTACTTC
NA	TRBV27	TRBD1	TRBJ2-1	CASSLQGAGNEQFF	TGTGCCAGCAGTTTACAGGGGGCAGGCAATGAGCAGTTCTTC
NA	TRBV5-4	NA	TRBJ1-2	CASSIGQSNYGYTF	TGTGCCAGCAGCATAGGACAGAGTAACTATGGCTACACCTTC
once	TRBV6-6	TRBD1	TRBJ1-2	CASTFLSTGEGYTF	TGTGCCAGCACCTTTCTCTCGACAGGGGAGGGCTACACCTTC
once	TRBV7-6	NA	TRBJ2-2	CASRSSNYGELFF	TGTGCCAGCAGATCGAGTAACTACGGGGAGCTGTTTTTT
NA	TRBV28	TRBD2	TRBJ2-1	CASSPIRTSGVSSYNEQFF	TGTGCCAGCAGCCCTATTCGGACTAGCGGGGTGAGCTCCTACAATGAGCAGTTCTTC
NA	TRBV28	TRBD1	TRBJ1-3	CASSRTGEGSGNTIYF	TGTGCCAGCAGCAGGACAGGGGAAGGCTCTGGAAACACCATATATTTT
NA	TRBV29-1	NA	TRBJ2-7	CSVAPGSEQYF	TGCAGCGTTGCCCCAGGGTCCGAGCAGTACTTC
few	TRBV18	TRBD1	TRBJ1-2	CASSPRTGDGYTF	TGTGCCAGCTCACCTAGGACAGGGGACGGCTACACCTTC
few	TRBV6-5	NA	TRBJ2-7	CASSYRSSSYEQYF	TGTGCCAGCAGTTACCGTTCAAGCTCCTACGAGCAGTACTTC
NA	TRBV7-2	NA	TRBJ1-2	CASSRGQSNYGYTF	TGTGCCAGCAGCCGCGGACAGTCTAACTATGGCTACACCTTC